Each of the 24 T cell receptor beta chains below was sequenced from the same sample in a study of cytomegalovirus exposure and HLA in healthy donors. PCR amplification relied on 60 Vbeta primers (plus 13 Jbeta primers). Assay used: immunoSEQ multiplex PCR; TCRdb lists only in-frame clones, some missing. The repertoire includes 170,000 or so clones, 80% of them detected once, and 0.65% to 0.75% sits in the top ten. Specimen: PBMCs. These receptors all come from a boy aged 5-17 years in good health and CMV-seronegative.

This clone was seen a handful of times. This chain connects TRBV27 to TRBJ1-2, with no clear D. CDR1 is MNHEY, CDR2 SMNVEV, per germline (reference sequence). V gave up 6 bases and J gave up 5 bases, with 13 bases separating them. The CDR3 contains 13 residues. As DNA, the CDR3 is TGTGCCAGCAGCTCCCGTGTCGGGTATGGCTACACCTTC. Translated: CASSSRVGYGYTF.

This clone appeared a few times. Relative to the germline gene, one junction end is altered; a read error may explain this. The rearrangement uses TRBV7-7 and TRBJ1-1; 8 positions agree with TRBD1. The germline V gene has CDR1 SSHAT and CDR2 FNYEAQ (reference sequence). This CDR3 is built from 13 residues. The CDR3 loop reads CASSLDRDTEAFF. CDR3 nucleotide sequence: TGTGCTAGCAGCTTGGACAGGGACACTGAAGCTTTCTTT.

This chain joins TRBV29-1 and TRBJ2-5; 7 bases fit TRBD2. The J call may be mistaken, given a closer DNA end match to TRBJ2-7. Germline lookup yields CDR1 SQVTM and CDR2 ANQGSEA. The CDR3 spans 16 residues. The CDR3 here is CSVEDAASGATYEQYF. The CDR3 DNA reads TGCAGCGTTGAAGATGCGGCCAGCGGGGCGACCTACGAGCAGTACTTC.

The rearrangement joins TRBV30 to TRBJ1-2; D is perhaps TRBD1 (5 bases). The length of the CDR3 is 14 residues. Trimming shortened V by 2 bases and J by 4 bases, and 14 bases separated the two germline ends. The germline CDR1 and CDR2 sequences are GTSNPN and SVGIG (reference sequence). CDR3 amino acids: CAWSNSGLSYGYTF. The CDR3 DNA is TGTGCCTGGAGTAACTCGGGACTGAGCTATGGCTACACCTTC.

CDR3 in DNA: TGTGCCAGCAGCCGCGCGGACAGATCAACTAATGAAAAACTGTTTTTT. As protein: CASSRADRSTNEKLFF. V gene TRBV16 combines with J gene TRBJ1-4; D perhaps matches TRBD1 (6 bases). V was trimmed by 4 bases and J by 0 bases, leaving 12 bases between them. CDR3 size: 16 residues. The germline gives CDR1 KGHSY, CDR2 FQNENV.

V usage is TRBV6-1 and J usage is TRBJ1-6; a weak D match, TRBD1 (5 bases). This CDR3 comprises 14 residues. The ends were cut back, 8 bases at V and 13 bases at J, with 21 bases in the middle. Germline V gene data show CDR1 as MNHNS and CDR2 as SASEGT. The CDR3 region has the DNA TGTGCCAGCTCCGACCATACAGGTTCCCTCCCCCTCCACTTT. Protein product: CASSDHTGSLPLHF.

The CDR3: CASSRQGITKNIQYF. CDR3 DNA sequence: TGTGCCAGCAGCCGACAGGGTATTACCAAAAACATTCAGTACTTC. The chain couples TRBV7-8 to TRBJ2-4, with TRBD1 identical over 7 bases. V trimming: 5 bases; J trimming: 2 bases; junction bases outside the gene matches: 6. The CDR3 sequence is 15 residues long. The germline V gene encodes CDR1 SGHVS and CDR2 FQNEAQ.

The chain joins TRBV11-2 to TRBJ1-3; no firm D call. Per germline, CDR1 SGHAT and CDR2 FQNNGV. Trimming removed 7 bases at V and 4 bases at J, with 5 bases between. CDR3 length: 11 residues. Written as DNA, the CDR3 is TGTGCCAGCACATCCGGAAACACCATATATTTT. The encoded protein is CASTSGNTIYF.

CDR3 protein: CAWSLGGAEAFF. DNA for the CDR3: TGTGCCTGGAGTCTAGGAGGGGCTGAAGCTTTCTTT. This chain joins TRBV30 and TRBJ1-1; D perhaps matches TRBD1 (5 bases). Germline CDR1 is GTSNPN and CDR2 is SVGIG (reference sequence). The V and J ends lost 2 bases and 6 bases respectively, with 10 bases between them. CDR3 size: 12 residues.

The chain employs TRBV10-3 and TRBJ1-3, with 9 bases that match TRBD1. The V gene's germline CDR1 is ENHRY and CDR2 SYGVKD. The CDR3 sequence is 17 residues long. V lost 3 bases to trimming and J lost 1 base; unmatched junction nucleotides: 7. The CDR3 coding sequence is TGTGCCATCAGTGAAAGTACAGGGGGCCGATCTGGAAACACCATATATTTT. The encoded protein is CAISESTGGRSGNTIYF.

The chain joins TRBV15 to TRBJ2-3, with D possibly TRBD1 on 6 matching bases. Looked up from germline, CDR1 is LNHNV and CDR2 is YYDKDF (reference sequence). V lost 1 base, J lost 1 base, and 6 bases lay in between. The CDR3 consists of 14 residues. In DNA, the CDR3 is TGTGCCACCAGCAGAGGGACAGGCACAGATACGCAGTATTTT. Translation: CATSRGTGTDTQYF.

The chain joins TRBV5-4 to TRBJ1-1; 9 bases fit TRBD1. Trimming took 1 base from V and 5 from J; bases not matched to a gene: 3. The CDR3 consists of 14 residues. Germline V gene sequence: CDR1 SGHNT, CDR2 YYREEE (reference sequence). CDR3: CASSLYRGPTEAFF. As DNA, the CDR3 is TGTGCCAGCAGCTTGTACAGGGGGCCTACTGAAGCTTTCTTT.

This chain joins TRBV9 and TRBJ2-7, with TRBD1 as a possible D gene (5 bases). The V gene lost 0 bases and the J gene lost 3 bases, with 10 bases spanning the gap. The V gene's germline CDR1 is SGDLS and CDR2 YYNGEE. The CDR3 is 14 amino acids. The CDR3 DNA follows: TGTGCCAGCAGCGTAGCCCCAGGGTACTACGAGCAGTACTTC. Protein sequence: CASSVAPGYYEQYF.

This clone was counted a few times. V is TRBV30 and J is TRBJ1-1; TRBD1 matches 7 bases. Germline CDR1 and CDR2: GTSNPN and SVGIG (reference sequence). The V segment lost 1 base and the J segment 3 bases; nucleotides outside the gene matches: 8. The CDR3 has 15 residues. The CDR3 here is CAWSATRQGDTEAFF. The DNA of the CDR3 is TGTGCCTGGAGTGCTACTAGACAGGGAGACACTGAAGCTTTCTTT.

V and J are TRBV15 and TRBJ1-3, with 8 bases matching TRBD1. Germline CDR1 and CDR2: LNHNV and YYDKDF (reference sequence). V lost 2 bases and J lost 2; bases outside the gene matches: 8. There are 17 residues in the CDR3. CDR3 bases: TGTGCCACCAGCAGACTTACCGGGACAGGAGCTGGAAACACCATATATTTT. It yields the protein CATSRLTGTGAGNTIYF.

The J gene is TRBJ1-1, the V gene TRBV10-3, with D tentatively TRBD1 (6 bases). Germline CDR1 ENHRY, CDR2 SYGVKD. V was cut by 9 bases and J by 3 bases, with 17 bases left in between. The CDR3 runs 14 residues. CDR3 nucleotides: TGTGCCATTGGGGGCGGTGAAGTAGACACTGAAGCTTTCTTT. Translating gives CAIGGGEVDTEAFF.

This clone was picked up a small number of times. The chain uses TRBV27 and TRBJ2-7; 8 bases fit TRBD2. V shed 2 bases, J shed 2 bases, and the junction held 5 bases outside the gene matches. The CDR3 is made up of 15 amino acids. The germline V gene has CDR1 MNHEY and CDR2 SMNVEV (reference sequence). In nucleotides, the CDR3 is TGTGCCAGCAGTTTAGCGGGGGGCAATACCTACGAGCAGTACTTC. Protein sequence: CASSLAGGNTYEQYF.

The genes are TRBV5-1 and TRBJ2-3, with D perhaps matching TRBD2 (6 bases). CDR1 SGHRS and CDR2 YFSETQ come from the germline V gene. The ends were cut back, 1 base at V and 3 bases at J, with 15 bases in the middle. The CDR3 is 16 residues long. CDR3 sequence: CASSLPSSAGTDTQYF. In DNA, the CDR3 is TGCGCCAGCAGCTTGCCGTCTAGCGCGGGGACAGATACGCAGTATTTT.

This clone was picked up one time. This chain uses TRBV4-2 with TRBJ2-1; 11 bases map to TRBD2. The CDR3 runs to 14 residues. The ends lost 8 bases at V and 5 bases at J; junction bases unmatched: 5. CDR1 LGHNA and CDR2 YNFKEQ come from the germline V gene. The CDR3 DNA reads as TGTGCCAGCCGCAGACTAGCGGGGAACAATGAGCAGTTCTTC. It translates to CASRRLAGNNEQFF.

The J gene is TRBJ2-5, the V gene TRBV6-1; D might be TRBD2 (6 bases). V lost 10 bases and J lost 4, with 22 bases in between. The CDR3 consists of 15 residues. CDR1 is MNHNS and CDR2 is SASEGT in the germline V gene. DNA of the CDR3: TGTGCCACCGCCCGAGGAGGGCTTGGGGGAGAGACCCAGTACTTC. It specifies CATARGGLGGETQYF.

The V call is TRBV5-1, the J call TRBJ1-1, with no clear D. This CDR3 is 11 amino acids long. Germline lookup yields CDR1 SGHRS and CDR2 YFSETQ. V was cut by 0 bases and J by 7 bases, with 4 bases left in between. For the CDR3, the DNA is TGCGCCAGCAGCTTGGGAGATGAAGCTTTCTTT. It yields the protein CASSLGDEAFF.

The chain links TRBV5-1 to TRBJ2-3; perhaps TRBD2 as D (5 bases). The CDR3 is 13 residues long. Per germline, CDR1 SGHRS and CDR2 YFSETQ. Trimming took 9 bases from V and 8 from J, leaving 19 bases between them. The CDR3 coding sequence is TGCGCCACTAACGAGGGCAGCCAAAGTACGCAGTATTTT. The encoded protein is CATNEGSQSTQYF.

This chain connects TRBV30 to TRBJ2-7, with D possibly matching TRBD2 (5 bases). The CDR3 runs 13 residues. The germline gives CDR1 GTSNPN, CDR2 SVGIG (reference sequence). Trimming left V 2 bases short and J 3 bases short, with 11 bases between. In nucleotides, the CDR3 is TGTGCCTGGAGTAGGAGGAGGAGCTACGAGCAGTACTTC. Its protein is CAWSRRRSYEQYF.

This chain uses TRBV19 with TRBJ2-1; the D gene is possibly TRBD2 (8 bases). Trimming stripped 8 bases from V and 9 bases from J, with 26 bases between. Per germline, CDR1 LNHDA and CDR2 SQIVND (reference sequence). The CDR3 has 16 residues. CDR3 amino acids: CASLARGWSGSGEQFF. DNA for the CDR3: TGTGCCAGTCTCGCCAGGGGGTGGAGCGGGAGTGGTGAGCAGTTCTTC.